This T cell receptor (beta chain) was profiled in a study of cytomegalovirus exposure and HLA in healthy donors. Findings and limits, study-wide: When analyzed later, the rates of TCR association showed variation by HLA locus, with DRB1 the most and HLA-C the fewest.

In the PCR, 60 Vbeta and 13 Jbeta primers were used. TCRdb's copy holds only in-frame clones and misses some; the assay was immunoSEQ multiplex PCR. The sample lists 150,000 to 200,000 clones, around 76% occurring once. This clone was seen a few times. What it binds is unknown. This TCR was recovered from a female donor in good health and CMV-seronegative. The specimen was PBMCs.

The CDR3 region has the DNA TGCGCCAGCAGCTCTGCTCCCAGGGGCACAGATACGCAGTATTTT. It yields the protein CASSSAPRGTDTQYF. This chain joins TRBV5-1 and TRBJ2-3; D possibly corresponds to TRBD1 (5 bases). The V gene's germline CDR1 is SGHRS and CDR2 YFSETQ. Deletions cut 3 bases from V and 1 base from J, with 12 bases between. The CDR3 consists of 15 residues.